This T cell receptor (beta chain) was captured in a study of PD-1 blockade in classical Hodgkin lymphoma. General study results and limits: At C4D1, TCR diversity had climbed significantly for CD4+ cells, though not for CD8+ cells.

Germline loops: CDR1 LGHNA, CDR2 YNFKEQ. The CDR3 extends over 14 amino acids. Deletions cut 5 bases from V and 5 bases from J, with 15 bases between. The protocol was immunoSEQ multiplex PCR, while the TCRdb copy is restricted to in-frame clones and leaves out a portion. The table has roughly 20,000 clones, around 79% seen once. Time point described: cycle 4 day 1 (C4D1), after less than seven weeks of nivolumab. The patients all showed relapse after autologous stem cell transplantation, while their brentuximab vedotin exposure varied. It was by magnetic negative selection that CD4+ T cells were purified from thawed PBMCs. Each best response was a complete response, a partial response or progressive disease. With respect to this clone: Its antigen remains unidentified.

Material: CD4+ T cells from blood, obtained before the fourth cycle of nivolumab. The J gene is TRBJ2-5, the V gene TRBV4-2; D gene unclear. This clonotype was obtained from a human donor with classical Hodgkin lymphoma. The chain's CDR3 is CASSLIGLGETQYF. CDR3 bases: TGTGCCAGCAGCTTGATAGGTCTGGGGGAGACCCAGTACTTC.